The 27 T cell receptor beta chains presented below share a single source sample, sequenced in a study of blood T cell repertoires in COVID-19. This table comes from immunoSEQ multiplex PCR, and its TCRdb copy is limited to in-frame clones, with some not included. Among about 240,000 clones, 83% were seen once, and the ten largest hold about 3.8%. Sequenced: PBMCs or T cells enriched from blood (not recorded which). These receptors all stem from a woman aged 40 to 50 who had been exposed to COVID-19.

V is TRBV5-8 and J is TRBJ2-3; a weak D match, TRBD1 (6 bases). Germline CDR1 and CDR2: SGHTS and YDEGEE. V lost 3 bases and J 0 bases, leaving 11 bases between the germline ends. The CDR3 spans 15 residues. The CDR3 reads CASSWGRPSTDTQYF. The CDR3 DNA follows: TGTGCCAGCAGCTGGGGGCGACCTAGCACAGATACGCAGTATTTT.

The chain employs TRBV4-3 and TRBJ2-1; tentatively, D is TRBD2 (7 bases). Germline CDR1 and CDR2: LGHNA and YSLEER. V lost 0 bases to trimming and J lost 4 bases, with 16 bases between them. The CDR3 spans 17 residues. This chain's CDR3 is CASSQDAAGAGYNEQFF. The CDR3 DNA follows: TGCGCCAGCAGCCAAGATGCGGCGGGGGCCGGGTACAATGAGCAGTTCTTC.

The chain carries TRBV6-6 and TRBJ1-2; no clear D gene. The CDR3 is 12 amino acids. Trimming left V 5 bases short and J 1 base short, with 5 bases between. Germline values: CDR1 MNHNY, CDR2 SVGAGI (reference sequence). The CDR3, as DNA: TGTGCCAGCAGTCCTCTTAACTATGGCTACACCTTC. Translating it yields CASSPLNYGYTF.

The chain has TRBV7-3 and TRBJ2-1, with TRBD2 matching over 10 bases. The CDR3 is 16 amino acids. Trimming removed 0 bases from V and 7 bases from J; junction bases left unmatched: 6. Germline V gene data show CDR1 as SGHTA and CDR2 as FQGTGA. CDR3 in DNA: TGTGCCAGCAGCTTAACGGTAGCGGGGGGCGAAAATGAGCAGTTCTTC. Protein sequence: CASSLTVAGGENEQFF.

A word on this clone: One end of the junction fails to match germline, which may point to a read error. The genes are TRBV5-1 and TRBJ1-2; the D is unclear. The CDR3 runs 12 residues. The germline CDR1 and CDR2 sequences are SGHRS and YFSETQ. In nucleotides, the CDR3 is TGCGCCAGCAGCCCGAGTGGGTCGACACCCCGCTTC. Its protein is CASSPSGSTPRF.

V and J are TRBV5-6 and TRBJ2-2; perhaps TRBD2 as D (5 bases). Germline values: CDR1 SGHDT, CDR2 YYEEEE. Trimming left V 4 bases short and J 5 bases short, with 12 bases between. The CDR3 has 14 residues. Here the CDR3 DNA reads TGTGCCAGCAGCCTGGGCTCGGGGACCGGGGAGCTGTTTTTT. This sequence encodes CASSLGSGTGELFF. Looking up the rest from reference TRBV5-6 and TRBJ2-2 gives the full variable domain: DAGVTQSPTHLIKTRGQQVTLRCSPKSGHDTVSWYQQALGQGPQFIFQYYEEEERQRGNFPDRFSGHQFPNYSSELNVNALLLGDSALYLCASSLGSGTGELFFGEGSRLTVL.

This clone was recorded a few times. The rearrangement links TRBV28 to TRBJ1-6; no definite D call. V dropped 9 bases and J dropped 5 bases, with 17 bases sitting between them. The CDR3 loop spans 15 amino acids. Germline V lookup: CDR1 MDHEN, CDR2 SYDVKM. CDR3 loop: CASARREGDNSPLHF. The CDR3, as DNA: TGTGCCAGTGCCCGGAGGGAAGGAGATAATTCACCCCTCCACTTT.

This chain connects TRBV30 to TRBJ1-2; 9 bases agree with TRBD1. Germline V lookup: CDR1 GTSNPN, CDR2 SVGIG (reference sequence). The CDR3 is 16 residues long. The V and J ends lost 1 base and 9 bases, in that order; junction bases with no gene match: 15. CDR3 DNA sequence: TGTGCCTGGAGTGCGTTGAAACCGGGACAGGGTTATAGCTACACCTTC. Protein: CAWSALKPGQGYSYTF.

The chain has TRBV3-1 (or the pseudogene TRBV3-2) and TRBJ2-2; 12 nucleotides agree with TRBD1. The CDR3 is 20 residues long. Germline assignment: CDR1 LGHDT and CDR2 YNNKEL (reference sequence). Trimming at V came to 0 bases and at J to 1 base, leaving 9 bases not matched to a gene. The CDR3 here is CASSQDRGTGGRMNTGELFF. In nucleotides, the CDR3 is TGTGCCAGCAGCCAAGATCGGGGGACAGGGGGCCGTATGAACACCGGGGAGCTGTTTTTT.

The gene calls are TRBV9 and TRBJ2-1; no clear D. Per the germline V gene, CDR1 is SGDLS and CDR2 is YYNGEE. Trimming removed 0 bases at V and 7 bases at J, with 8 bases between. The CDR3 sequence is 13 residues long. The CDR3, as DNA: TGTGCCAGCAGCGTAGGGAGCCGAAATGAGCAGTTCTTC. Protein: CASSVGSRNEQFF.

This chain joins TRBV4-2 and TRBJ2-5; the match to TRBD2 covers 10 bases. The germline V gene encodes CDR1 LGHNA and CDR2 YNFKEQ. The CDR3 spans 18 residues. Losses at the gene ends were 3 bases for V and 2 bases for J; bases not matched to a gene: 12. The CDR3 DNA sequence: TGTGCCAGCAGCCAGGAAAGAACAGCGGGGGGGGTTCAAGAGACCCAGTACTTC. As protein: CASSQERTAGGVQETQYF.

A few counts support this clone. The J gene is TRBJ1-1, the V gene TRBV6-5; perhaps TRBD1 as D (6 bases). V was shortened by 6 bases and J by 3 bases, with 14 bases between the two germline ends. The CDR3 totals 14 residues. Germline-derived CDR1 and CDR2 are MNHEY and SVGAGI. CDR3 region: CASSPGTTYTEAFF. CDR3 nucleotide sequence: TGTGCCAGCAGCCCCGGGACAACCTACACTGAAGCTTTCTTT.

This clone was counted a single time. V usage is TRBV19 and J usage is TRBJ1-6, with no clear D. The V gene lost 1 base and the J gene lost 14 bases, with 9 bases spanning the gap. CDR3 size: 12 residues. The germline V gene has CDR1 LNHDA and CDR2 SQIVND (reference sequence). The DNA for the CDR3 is TGTGCCAGTAGTATAGGGGAGGCGGCCCTCCACTTT. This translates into CASSIGEAALHF.

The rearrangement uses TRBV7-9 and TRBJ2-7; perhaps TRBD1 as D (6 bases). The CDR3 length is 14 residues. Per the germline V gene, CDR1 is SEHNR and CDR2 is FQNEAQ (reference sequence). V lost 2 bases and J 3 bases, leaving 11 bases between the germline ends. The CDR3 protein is CASSLTGPNYEQYF. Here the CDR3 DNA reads TGTGCCAGCAGCTTAACAGGGCCCAACTACGAGCAGTACTTC.

For the CDR3, the DNA is TGTGCCAGCAGTTTCGGACAGTCGGGCTACACCTTC. This translates into CASSFGQSGYTF. This sequence joins TRBV12-3 or TRBV12-4 and TRBJ1-2, with D possibly TRBD1 on 6 matching bases. V was pared by 3 bases and J by 8 bases, with 10 bases between. This CDR3 has 12 residues.

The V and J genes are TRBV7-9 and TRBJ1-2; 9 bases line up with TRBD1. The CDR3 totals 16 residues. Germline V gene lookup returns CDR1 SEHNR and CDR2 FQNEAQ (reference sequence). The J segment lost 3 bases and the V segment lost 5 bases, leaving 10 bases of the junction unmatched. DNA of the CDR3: TGTGCCAGCAGCACCTTTCTCCGGACAGGGGACTATGGCTACACCTTC. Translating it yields CASSTFLRTGDYGYTF.

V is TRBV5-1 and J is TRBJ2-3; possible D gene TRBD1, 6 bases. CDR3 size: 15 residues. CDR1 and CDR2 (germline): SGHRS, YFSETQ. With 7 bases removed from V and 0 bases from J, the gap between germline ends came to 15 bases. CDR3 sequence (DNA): TGCGCCAGCTCCCCAGGGGACGCTAGCACAGATACGCAGTATTTT. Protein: CASSPGDASTDTQYF.

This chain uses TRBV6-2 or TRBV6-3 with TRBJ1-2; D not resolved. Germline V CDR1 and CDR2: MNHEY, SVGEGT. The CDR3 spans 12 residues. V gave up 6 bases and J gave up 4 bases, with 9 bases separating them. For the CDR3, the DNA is TGTGCCAGCAGCCCACGGGTCTATGGCTACACCTTC. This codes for CASSPRVYGYTF.

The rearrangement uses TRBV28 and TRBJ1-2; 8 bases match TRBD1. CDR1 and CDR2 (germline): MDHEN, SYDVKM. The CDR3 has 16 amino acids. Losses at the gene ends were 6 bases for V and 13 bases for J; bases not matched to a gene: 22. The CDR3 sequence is CASRHLTPGTGGSATF. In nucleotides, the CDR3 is TGTGCCAGCAGACACCTTACCCCCGGGACAGGCGGGAGTGCCACCTTC.

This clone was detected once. CDR3 DNA sequence: TGCAGTGCTAGTTCGGGACTAGCCTACAATGAGCAGTTCTTC. Protein product: CSASSGLAYNEQFF. V and J are TRBV20-1 and TRBJ2-1; 8 bases line up with TRBD2. The CDR3 length is 14 residues. Per the germline V gene, CDR1 is DFQATT and CDR2 is SNEGSKA (reference sequence). J gave up 2 bases and V 3 bases, and 3 bases lay outside the gene matches.

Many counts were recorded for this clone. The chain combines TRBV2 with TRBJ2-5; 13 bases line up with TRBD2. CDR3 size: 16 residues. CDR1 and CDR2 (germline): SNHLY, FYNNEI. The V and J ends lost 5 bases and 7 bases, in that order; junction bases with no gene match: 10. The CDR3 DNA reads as TGTGCCAGCAGTCAAACAGGGACTAGCGGGGCCCGGACCCAGTACTTC. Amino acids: CASSQTGTSGARTQYF.

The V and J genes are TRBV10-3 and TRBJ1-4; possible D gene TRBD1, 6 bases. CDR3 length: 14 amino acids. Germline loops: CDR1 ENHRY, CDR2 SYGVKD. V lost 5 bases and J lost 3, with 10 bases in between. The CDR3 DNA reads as TGTGCCATCAGTCCGGACAGATCTAATGAAAAACTGTTTTTT. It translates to CAISPDRSNEKLFF.

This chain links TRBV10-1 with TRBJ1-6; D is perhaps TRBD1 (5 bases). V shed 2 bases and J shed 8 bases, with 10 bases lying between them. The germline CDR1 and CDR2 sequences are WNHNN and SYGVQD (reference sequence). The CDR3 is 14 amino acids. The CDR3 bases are TGCGCCAGCAGTGAGGGGGGGGAGGATTCACCCCTCCACTTT. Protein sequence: CASSEGGEDSPLHF.

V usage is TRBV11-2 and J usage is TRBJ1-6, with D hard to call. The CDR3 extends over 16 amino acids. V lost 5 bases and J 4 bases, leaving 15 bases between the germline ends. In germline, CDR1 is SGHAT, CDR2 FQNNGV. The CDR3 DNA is TGTGCCAGCAGCACCGGGAGGTGGGGATATAATTCACCCCTCCACTTT. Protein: CASSTGRWGYNSPLHF.

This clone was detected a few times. CDR3 nucleotide sequence: TGTGCCAGTAGTATTACGATGGGAGCCGAAGCTTTCTTT. This gives the protein CASSITMGAEAFF. J is TRBJ1-1 and V is TRBV19; no clear D gene. CDR1 is LNHDA and CDR2 is SQIVND in the germline V gene (reference sequence). The CDR3 consists of 13 residues. V was pared by 3 bases and J by 8 bases, with 13 bases between.

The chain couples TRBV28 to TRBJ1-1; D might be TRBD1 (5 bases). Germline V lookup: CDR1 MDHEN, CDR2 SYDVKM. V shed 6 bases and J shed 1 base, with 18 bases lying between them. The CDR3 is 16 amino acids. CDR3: CASRPLSAGGNTEAFF. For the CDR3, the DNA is TGTGCCAGCAGACCCCTCTCGGCGGGGGGGAACACTGAAGCTTTCTTT.

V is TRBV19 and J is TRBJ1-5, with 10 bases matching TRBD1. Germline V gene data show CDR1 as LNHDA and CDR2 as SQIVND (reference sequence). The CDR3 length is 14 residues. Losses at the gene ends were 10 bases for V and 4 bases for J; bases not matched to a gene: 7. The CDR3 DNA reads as TGTGCCACTTCCTCGGGACAGGGGAATCAGCCCCAGCATTTT. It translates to CATSSGQGNQPQHF. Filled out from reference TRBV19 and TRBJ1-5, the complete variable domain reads DGGITQSPKYLFRKEGQNVTLSCEQNLNHDAMYWYRQDPGQGLRLIYYSQIVNDFQKGDIAEGYSVSREKKESFPLTVTSAQKNPTAFYLCATSSGQGNQPQHFGDGTRLSIL.